The 10 T cell receptor beta chains below all came from one sample that was sequenced in a study of CD8 T cells in Susac syndrome (dated by TCRdb to between 2018 and 2021). The receptor library was made with the immunoSEQ multiplex PCR assay. RNA was extracted with the RNeasy kit and about 0.5 to 1 ug was reverse transcribed using random hexamers. TCRdb reprocessing: public reads trimmed at Q25 with fastp, clones called with MiXCR, in-frame beta chains kept. When rows share a CDR3 protein, they turn into one entry using the most common DNA and genes. The sample table records just over 300,000 distinct CDR3 sequences; under 95% of these occur just once. 0.065% of the sample is held by the ten biggest clonotypes. Sample: CD4+ T cells from PBMCs. The source of these receptors is a human donor with multiple sclerosis.

The chain links TRBV10-3 to TRBJ1-5; tentatively, D is TRBD1 (6 bases). Per germline, CDR1 ENHRY and CDR2 SYGVKD. The CDR3 consists of 14 residues. The V and J ends lost 8 bases and 2 bases respectively, with 13 bases between them. The CDR3: CAIAVGGRNQPQHF. CDR3 DNA sequence: TGTGCCATCGCCGTTGGGGGCCGCAATCAGCCCCAGCATTTT.

The chain employs TRBV7-2 and TRBJ2-7; D might be TRBD1 or TRBD2, each matching 5 bases. The CDR3 is made up of 15 amino acids. V was cut by 4 bases and J by 0 bases, with 13 bases left in between. In germline, CDR1 is SGHTA, CDR2 FQGNSA. The CDR3 protein is CASSWGWDPSYEQYF. The CDR3, as DNA: TGTGCCAGCAGCTGGGGGTGGGACCCCTCCTACGAGCAGTACTTC.

This clonotype was found a few times. This rearrangement joins TRBV19 to TRBJ2-3; D unclear. Trimming stripped 6 bases from V and 6 bases from J, with 7 bases between. CDR1 and CDR2 (germline): LNHDA, SQIVND (reference sequence). This CDR3 comprises 11 residues. CDR3 amino acids: CASSHSDTQYF. The CDR3 coding sequence is TGTGCCAGTAGCCACTCCGATACGCAGTATTTT.

The J gene is TRBJ2-2, the V gene TRBV20-1, with D unclear. Germline CDR1 DFQATT, CDR2 SNEGSKA (reference sequence). Trimming cost V 3 bases and J 1 base, with 3 bases left between them. There are 12 residues in the CDR3. Here the CDR3 reads CSASENTGELFF. In DNA, the CDR3 is TGCAGTGCTAGCGAGAACACCGGGGAGCTGTTTTTT.

In this sample, this clonotype turned up once. V gene TRBV7-9 combines with J gene TRBJ1-1; D uncertain. Germline CDR1 is SEHNR and CDR2 is FQNEAQ (reference sequence). The CDR3 has 16 residues. V was pared by 3 bases and J by 1 base, with 15 bases between. CDR3 region: CASSFVYGRSNTEAFF. The CDR3 DNA reads TGTGCCAGCAGCTTCGTATACGGGAGGTCGAACACTGAAGCTTTCTTT.

The rearrangement uses TRBV6-2 or TRBV6-3 and TRBJ2-7; D is undetermined. The CDR3 loop spans 13 amino acids. Trimming left V 6 bases short and J 2 bases short, with 11 bases between. Per the germline V gene, CDR1 is MNHEY and CDR2 is SVGEGT. The CDR3 DNA reads as TGTGCCAGCAGCCGCGGACGGCCCTACGAGCAGTACTTC. Translated: CASSRGRPYEQYF.

V and J are TRBV20-1 and TRBJ2-7; 9 bases are shared with TRBD2. The CDR3 length is 16 residues. Germline V lookup: CDR1 DFQATT, CDR2 SNEGSKA (reference sequence). V was pared by 0 bases and J by 7 bases, with 13 bases of the junction left unmatched. CDR3 region: CSARDPLAGGPGEQYF. The CDR3 coding sequence is TGCAGTGCTAGAGACCCCCTGGCGGGAGGGCCGGGTGAGCAGTACTTC.

The chain carries TRBV3-1 and TRBJ2-3, with D hard to call. Per germline, CDR1 LGHDT and CDR2 YNNKEL (reference sequence). Trimming removed 7 bases at V and 6 bases at J, with 8 bases between. The length of the CDR3 is 11 residues. CDR3 sequence: CASTLGDTQYF. The DNA for the CDR3 is TGTGCCAGCACCCTAGGGGATACGCAGTATTTT.

The V and J genes are TRBV5-4 and TRBJ2-7, with TRBD1 identical over 7 bases. V lost 4 bases and J lost 2; bases outside the gene matches: 6. The germline V gene encodes CDR1 SGHNT and CDR2 YYREEE (reference sequence). The CDR3 loop spans 14 amino acids. Written as DNA, the CDR3 is TGTGCCAGCAGCGCCTCCGGGACAGCCTACGAGCAGTACTTC. It translates to CASSASGTAYEQYF.

The J gene is TRBJ2-1, the V gene TRBV19, with D tentatively TRBD2 (5 bases). CDR3 length: 15 residues. V gave up 3 bases and J gave up 0 bases, with 9 bases separating them. Germline CDR1 LNHDA, CDR2 SQIVND (reference sequence). The CDR3 here is CASSIERSSYNEQFF. In nucleotides, the CDR3 is TGTGCCAGTAGTATCGAGCGGAGCTCCTACAATGAGCAGTTCTTC.